The present T cell receptor (beta chain) was sequenced within a study of OX40 agonist ivuxolimab in advanced cancers. Study-wide results and limits: There were, on average, more expanded clones in CD8+ T cells than in CD4+.

On this clone itself: Its antigen remains unknown.

The table came from immunoSEQ multiplex PCR; TCRdb's copy has only in-frame clones and leaves some out. The repertoire holds around 100,000 clones, about 91% seen once, with 0.25% to 0.35% in the top ten. Baseline was the first blood sampling point, followed by cycle 4 day 1 and cycle 7 day 1. The CDR3 consists of 16 residues. This TCR was sampled from an adult with an advanced solid tumor such as melanoma, head and neck, liver or kidney cancer. Sequencing used CD4+ or CD8+ T cells sorted from blood, obtained in a trial of the OX40 agonist ivuxolimab. This chain joins TRBV21-1 and TRBJ2-7; whether TRBD1, the table's D call, matches the DNA was not checked. TRBV21-1 is marked as a pseudogene. CDR3 in amino acids: CASSLRQGKLYYEQYF. CDR3 in DNA: TGTGCCAGCAGCCTCCGACAGGGGAAACTCTATTACGAGCAGTACTTC.